This T cell receptor beta chain was observed in a study of T cell responses to AZD1222 COVID-19 vaccine. At the level of the study: Investigators merged groups given second doses at roughly 4 or roughly 12 weeks.

Details on this clone: The antigen is not known.

Whole-study findings and limits: Targets within unmutated variant regions were reportedly found for nearly half of spike-specific TCRs. White British donors predominated, females outnumbered males, and clonal diversity was possibly underestimated. Among AZD1222 vaccinees, only five or six were seropositive at baseline.

This table comes from immunoSEQ multiplex PCR, and its TCRdb copy is limited to in-frame clones, with some not included. There are about 130,000 clones in the sample; approximately 90% occur only once, and approximately 20% lies in the top ten. The sequenced sample was peripheral blood, obtained on day 0 of AZD1222 vaccination. The sequence was collected from an adult in good health.

The CDR3 region has the DNA TGTGCCAGCAGAAGCACAGGTCCGGGCTACGAGCAGTACTTC. This sequence encodes CASRSTGPGYEQYF. The V gene is TRBV28, the J gene TRBJ2-7, with a possible D match to TRBD1 (5 bases). V lost 6 bases and J 3 bases, leaving 15 bases between the germline ends. The germline CDR1 and CDR2 sequences are MDHEN and SYDVKM. CDR3 length equals 14 residues. Drawing the rest from reference TRBV28 and TRBJ2-7, the complete variable domain is DVKVTQSSRYLVKRTGEKVFLECVQDMDHENMFWYRQDPGLGLRLIYFSYDVKMKEKGDIPEGYSVSREKKERFSLILESASTNQTSMYLCASRSTGPGYEQYFGPGTRLTVT.